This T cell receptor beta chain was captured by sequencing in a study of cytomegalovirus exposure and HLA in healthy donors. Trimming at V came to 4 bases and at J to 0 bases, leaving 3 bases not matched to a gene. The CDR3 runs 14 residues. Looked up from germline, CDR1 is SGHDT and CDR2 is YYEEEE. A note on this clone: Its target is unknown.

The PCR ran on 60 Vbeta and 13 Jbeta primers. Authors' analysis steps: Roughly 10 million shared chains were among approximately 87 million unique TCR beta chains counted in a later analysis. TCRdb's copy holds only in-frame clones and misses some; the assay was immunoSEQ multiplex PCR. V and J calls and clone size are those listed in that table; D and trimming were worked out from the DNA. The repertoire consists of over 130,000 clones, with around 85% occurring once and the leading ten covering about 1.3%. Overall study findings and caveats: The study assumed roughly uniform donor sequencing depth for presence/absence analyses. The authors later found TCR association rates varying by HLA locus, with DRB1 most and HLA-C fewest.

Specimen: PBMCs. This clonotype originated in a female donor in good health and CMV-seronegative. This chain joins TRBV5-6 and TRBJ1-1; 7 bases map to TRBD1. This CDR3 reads CASSPGQMNTEAFF. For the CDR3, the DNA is TGTGCCAGCAGCCCGGGACAGATGAACACTGAAGCTTTCTTT.